This is a list of T cell receptor beta chains from one sample in a study of blood T cell repertoires in COVID-19. The data were produced by immunoSEQ multiplex PCR, yet TCRdb's version contains in-frame clones alone and is incomplete. The table has about 130,000 clones, roughly two thirds seen once; the top ten hold approximately 2%. The specimen sequenced was peripheral blood. The receptors were sampled from a woman in her 70s with acute or convalescent COVID-19. Both conserved end residues are part of each CDR3. Fields, in order: clone size, D gene, J gene, V gene, CDR3 DNA, CDR3 protein. A D gene is named only where the DNA matches it firmly. Size is omitted from some rows. Given values are once, few, many or a class for expanded clones.

. TRBD1 TRBJ1-2 TRBV19 TGTGCCAGTAGTCCAGGACAGGGGAGCTACACCTTC CASSPGQGSYTF
. TRBD1 TRBJ1-5 TRBV6-5 TGTGCCAGCGGCCCCCAGGGGGGTTTCGATCAGCCCCAGCATTTT CASGPQGGFDQPQHF
few . TRBJ1-2 TRBV5-1 TGCGCCAGCAGCTTGGTTCCCGGTTTCAGGGAAGGCTACACCTTC CASSLVPGFREGYTF
. . TRBJ2-7 TRBV28 TGTGCCAGCAGTCCAGGGTGGCGGGAGCAGTACTTC CASSPGWREQYF
. . TRBJ1-2 TRBV20-1 TGCAGTGCTAGTGCGGTGACAGGTCCCTATGGCTACACCTTC CSASAVTGPYGYTF
. . TRBJ2-1 TRBV5-1 TGCGCCAGCACCAGAACGGAGGCCCCCGATGAGCAGTTCTTC CASTRTEAPDEQFF
few . TRBJ1-2 TRBV6-5 TGTGCCAGCAACTCCTTGTCCGGTTGGGGCGACGGCTACACCTTC CASNSLSGWGDGYTF
many TRBD2 TRBJ2-1 TRBV19 TGTGCCAGTCAACTAGCGGGGGATTTCAATGAGCAGTTCTTC CASQLAGDFNEQFF
few TRBD1 TRBJ2-3 TRBV6-5 TGTGCCAGCAGCGAGGGGGCTGCTAGCACAGATACGCAGTATTTT CASSEGAASTDTQYF
. TRBD1 TRBJ2-3 TRBV9 TGTGCCAGCAGCGCGTCAGGGGGCTGGACAGATACGCAGTATTTT CASSASGGWTDTQYF
few TRBD1 TRBJ2-7 TRBV5-1 TGCGCCAGCAGCCACACAGGGGTCCCGTCGGAGCAGTACTTC CASSHTGVPSEQYF
. TRBD2 TRBJ2-7 TRBV5-4 TGTGCCAGCAGTTTCAGGACTAGCGGAGTCCCCTACGAGCAGTACTTC CASSFRTSGVPYEQYF
few TRBD2 TRBJ2-3 TRBV11-3 TGTGCCAGCAGTAATAGCGGGGGGACCGATACGCAGTATTTT CASSNSGGTDTQYF
. . TRBJ2-1 TRBV28 TGTGCCAGCAGTCAAACGGCAAGGTTTTCGACTACCTTGGATGAGCAGTTCTTC CASSQTARFSTTLDEQFF
. . TRBJ1-5 TRBV11-2 TGTGCCAGCAGCCTCGGACAAAATCAGCCCCAGCATTTT CASSLGQNQPQHF
. TRBD1 TRBJ1-6 TRBV7-8 TGTGCCAGCAGCGCTGGGACAGCCGATAGACCCCTCCACTTT CASSAGTADRPLHF
. . TRBJ1-1 TRBV3-1/TRBV3-2 TGTGCCAGCAGCCGTGGACAGCTGACTGAAGCTTTCTTT CASSRGQLTEAFF
few TRBD2 TRBJ2-7 TRBV5-1 TGCGCCAGCAGCTTAACGGGAGGGCCCTACGAGCAGTACTTC CASSLTGGPYEQYF
medium-sized . TRBJ1-3 TRBV25-1 TGTGCCAGCAGTGAACAGGACTCTAGCACCATATATTTT CASSEQDSSTIYF
few TRBD2 TRBJ2-3 TRBV7-9 TGTGCCAGCAGCTCACTAGCGGACTTCACAGATACGCAGTATTTT CASSSLADFTDTQYF
. . TRBJ1-5 TRBV6-6 TGTGCCAGCAGCACACAAGTCAATCAGCCCCAGCATTTT CASSTQVNQPQHF
few TRBD1 TRBJ1-2 TRBV27 TGTGCCAGCAGTTTCACAGGGGGAGCTAACTATGGCTACACCTTC CASSFTGGANYGYTF
. . TRBJ1-2 TRBV2 TGTGCCAGCAGTGTTGAGGACGAGGGAGCCTATGGCTACACCTTC CASSVEDEGAYGYTF
. . TRBJ2-5 TRBV3-1/TRBV3-2 TGTGCCAGCAGCCAATGGGGCACCGAAGAGACCCAGTACTTC CASSQWGTEETQYF
. TRBD2 TRBJ2-1 TRBV10-1 TGCGCCGATCAACCAGCGGGGGGCACCTACAATGAGCAGTTCTTC CADQPAGGTYNEQFF
. TRBD2 TRBJ2-1 TRBV2 TGTGCCAGCAGGAGGGGAGGGGATGAGCAGTTCTTC CASRRGGDEQFF
. . TRBJ1-1 TRBV11-2 TGTGCCAGCAGCTTAGATGGACAGCGCACTGAAGCTTTCTTT CASSLDGQRTEAFF
. . TRBJ1-4 TRBV4-2 TGTGCCAGCAGCCAAGAGGCACAGTCTAATGAAAAACTGTTTTTT CASSQEAQSNEKLFF